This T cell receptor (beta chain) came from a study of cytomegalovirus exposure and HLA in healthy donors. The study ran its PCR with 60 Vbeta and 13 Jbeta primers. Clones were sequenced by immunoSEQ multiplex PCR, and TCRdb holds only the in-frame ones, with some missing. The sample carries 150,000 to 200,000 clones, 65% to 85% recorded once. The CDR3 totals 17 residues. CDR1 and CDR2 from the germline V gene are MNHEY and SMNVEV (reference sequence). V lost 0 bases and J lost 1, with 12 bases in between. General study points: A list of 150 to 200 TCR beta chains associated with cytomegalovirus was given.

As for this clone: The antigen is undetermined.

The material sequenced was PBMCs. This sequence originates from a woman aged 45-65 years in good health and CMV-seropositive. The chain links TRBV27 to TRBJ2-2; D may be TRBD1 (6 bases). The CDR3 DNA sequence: TGTGCCAGCAGTTTATCGCCGGACAGCCAGAACACCGGGGAGCTGTTTTTT. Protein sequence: CASSLSPDSQNTGELFF.